The rows below give T cell receptor beta chains drawn from one sample of a study of blood T cell repertoires in COVID-19. The table came from immunoSEQ multiplex PCR; TCRdb's copy has only in-frame clones and leaves some out. The table records about 150,000 clones, roughly 89% of them present only once. Sequencing input: peripheral blood. The receptors here all came from a man aged 25 to 40 with COVID-19, enrolled during active disease. The CDR3 runs from the conserved cysteine through the conserved F or W. D genes are given only for firm matches. The size of a clone is reported for some rows only, either as once, few or many, or as a class for expanded clones.

V gene	D gene	clone size	J gene	CDR3 protein	CDR3 DNA
TRBV28	TRBD2	few	TRBJ2-2	CASSFWPDSSGRKAGELFF	TGTGCCAGCAGTTTCTGGCCCGACTCAAGCGGGAGGAAGGCCGGGGAGCTGTTTTTT
TRBV27	TRBD1	once	TRBJ1-2	CASGQGYGYTF	TGTGCCAGCGGACAGGGGTATGGCTACACCTTC
TRBV4-3	NA	NA	TRBJ2-7	CASSQPPTVSPYEQYF	TGCGCCAGCAGCCAACCTCCGACAGTGTCCCCTTACGAGCAGTACTTC
TRBV2	TRBD1	NA	TRBJ1-5	CASSRDSGFNQPQHF	TGTGCCAGCAGTCGGGACAGCGGATTCAATCAGCCCCAGCATTTT
TRBV29-1	TRBD1	NA	TRBJ1-5	CSVVDRGQPQHF	TGCAGCGTTGTGGACAGGGGGCAGCCCCAGCATTTT
TRBV7-2	TRBD1	NA	TRBJ1-3	CASSLDLGDRGRGNTIYF	TGTGCCAGCAGCTTAGACCTGGGGGACAGGGGGCGCGGAAACACCATATATTTT
TRBV12-3/TRBV12-4	TRBD1	few	TRBJ1-2	CASSLGQGHGYTF	TGTGCCAGCAGTTTGGGACAGGGCCATGGCTACACCTTC
TRBV9	NA	NA	TRBJ1-5	CASSVAPDSNQPQHF	TGTGCCAGCAGCGTAGCACCAGATAGCAATCAGCCCCAGCATTTT
TRBV28	TRBD1	NA	TRBJ1-5	CASTQTGGGNQPQHF	TGTGCCAGCACCCAGACAGGGGGTGGCAATCAGCCCCAGCATTTT
TRBV7-3	TRBD2	NA	TRBJ2-7	CASSRPTSGVYEQYF	TGTGCCAGCAGCCGACCGACTAGCGGGGTCTACGAGCAGTACTTC
TRBV12-3/TRBV12-4	NA	NA	TRBJ2-2	CASSLASGELFF	TGTGCCAGCAGTTTAGCGTCTGGGGAGCTGTTTTTT
TRBV27	NA	NA	TRBJ1-1	CASSFDDRPNTEAFF	TGTGCCAGCAGTTTTGACGACAGGCCGAACACTGAAGCTTTCTTT
TRBV5-4	TRBD2	NA	TRBJ2-5	CASSPDASGRGQETQYF	TGTGCCAGCAGCCCGGACGCTAGCGGGAGAGGGCAAGAGACCCAGTACTTC
TRBV30	NA	NA	TRBJ1-6	CAWSVGGRASPLHF	TGTGCCTGGAGTGTGGGAGGCAGGGCGTCACCCCTCCACTTT
TRBV5-4	TRBD2	NA	TRBJ2-7	CASSLPGLAGGKEVF	TGTGCCAGCAGCTTGCCGGGGCTAGCGGGAGGGAAGGAGGTGTTC
TRBV29-1	TRBD2	NA	TRBJ2-7	CSVRTSSLSEQYF	TGCAGCGTCCGGACTAGCAGCTTATCCGAGCAGTACTTC
TRBV25-1	TRBD2	NA	TRBJ2-3	CASRGLGLAGTDTQYF	TGTGCCAGCAGAGGGCTCGGACTAGCGGGCACAGATACGCAGTATTTT
TRBV28	NA	NA	TRBJ2-7	CASSPPKTGISYEQYF	TGTGCCAGCAGTCCCCCTAAGACCGGGATATCCTACGAGCAGTACTTC
TRBV10-1	NA	NA	TRBJ2-7	CASSESGQGGVQYF	TGCGCCAGCAGTGAGTCAGGGCAGGGAGGTGTGCAGTACTTC
TRBV7-2	TRBD2	NA	TRBJ2-3	CASSVGGLAGVSTDTQYF	TGTGCCAGCAGCGTAGGGGGACTAGCGGGAGTTAGCACAGATACGCAGTATTTT
TRBV6-5	TRBD1	NA	TRBJ1-2	CASRGQATVNGYTF	TGTGCCAGCCGGGGACAGGCTACGGTTAATGGCTACACCTTC
TRBV30	NA	NA	TRBJ1-5	CAWSGRGDQPQHF	TGTGCCTGGAGTGGACGGGGGGATCAGCCCCAGCATTTT
TRBV7-6	NA	NA	TRBJ2-2	CASSLTGVNTGELFF	TGTGCCAGCAGCTTAACGGGTGTGAACACCGGGGAGCTGTTTTTT